The 20 T cell receptor beta chains in this list originate from one sample, sequenced in a study of blood T cell repertoires in COVID-19. Repertoires were generated with immunoSEQ multiplex PCR, while TCRdb's copy carries only in-frame clones and drops some. Of over 150,000 clones listed, about 79% are singletons. Sequencing was carried out using peripheral blood. These receptors all come from a woman between 65 and 79 years old with acute or convalescent COVID-19.

The chain is built from TRBV19 and TRBJ1-6, with D possibly being TRBD1 (5 bases). The CDR3 covers 14 residues. Trimming pared 3 bases from V and 5 bases from J, leaving 8 bases between. Germline CDR1 is LNHDA and CDR2 is SQIVND (reference sequence). Here the CDR3 reads CASSMGLNNSPLHF. The DNA for the CDR3 is TGTGCCAGTAGTATGGGACTCAATAATTCACCCCTCCACTTT.

The rearrangement joins TRBV2 to TRBJ1-2; perhaps TRBD1 as D (6 bases). V was trimmed by 1 base and J by 2 bases, leaving 11 bases between them. The germline V gene has CDR1 SNHLY and CDR2 FYNNEI. The CDR3 length is 15 residues. CDR3 sequence reads: CASSEGAGANYGYTF. CDR3 DNA sequence: TGTGCCAGCAGTGAAGGGGCAGGGGCGAACTATGGCTACACCTTC.

V gene TRBV14 combines with J gene TRBJ2-2; 15 bases agree with TRBD2. After removal of 2 bases from V and 4 bases from J, the junction contained 5 bases not matched to a gene. The CDR3 length is 18 residues. Germline CDR1 is SGHDN and CDR2 is FVKESK. CDR3 sequence: CASSQPPGLAGGTGELFF. The CDR3 coding sequence is TGTGCCAGCAGCCAACCACCGGGACTAGCGGGAGGCACCGGGGAGCTGTTTTTT.

This clone was picked up a small number of times. The chain uses TRBV5-6 and TRBJ2-3; 13 bases agree with TRBD2. CDR1 SGHDT and CDR2 YYEEEE come from the germline V gene. V gave up 3 bases and J gave up 5 bases; unmatched junction bases: 9. The CDR3 length is 17 residues. CDR3 region: CASSWGPTSGRGDTQYF. CDR3 coding DNA: TGTGCCAGCAGCTGGGGGCCTACTAGCGGGAGGGGAGATACGCAGTATTTT.

The rearrangement uses TRBV3-1 (or the pseudogene TRBV3-2) and TRBJ2-5; no clear D gene. In germline, CDR1 is LGHDT, CDR2 YNNKEL (reference sequence). This CDR3 has 17 residues. V dropped 1 base and J dropped 2 bases, with 17 bases sitting between them. The CDR3 coding sequence is TGTGCCAGCAGCCAAGTATTTGTCAGCACTATTCAAGAGACCCAGTACTTC. Residues: CASSQVFVSTIQETQYF.

This chain joins TRBV5-6 and TRBJ2-5, with a weak D call TRBD1 (6 bases). The CDR3 covers 16 residues. Germline V CDR1 and CDR2: SGHDT, YYEEEE. V dropped 4 bases and J dropped 2 bases, with 18 bases sitting between them. CDR3 DNA: TGTGCCAGCAGCCCGAAGAACAGGGTACGACAAGAGACCCAGTACTTC. It codes for CASSPKNRVRQETQYF.

DNA for the CDR3: TGTGCCAGCTCACCGGCAGTCGACAGGCTGAACACTGAAGCTTTCTTT. It specifies CASSPAVDRLNTEAFF. The gene calls are TRBV18 and TRBJ1-1; possible D gene TRBD1, 6 bases. The CDR3 spans 16 residues. Germline lookup yields CDR1 KGHSH and CDR2 LQKENI. V lost 3 bases and J lost 0, with 14 bases in between.

This sequence joins TRBV28 and TRBJ2-3; possibly TRBD1 for D (5 bases). CDR1 is MDHEN, CDR2 SYDVKM, per germline. The CDR3 extends over 13 amino acids. The ends were cut back, 6 bases at V and 1 base at J, with 8 bases in the middle. The CDR3 sequence is CASSRDGTDTQYF. CDR3 nucleotides: TGTGCCAGCAGCAGGGATGGCACAGATACGCAGTATTTT.

The V and J genes are TRBV10-3 and TRBJ2-7, with 13 bases identical to TRBD2. This CDR3 spans 14 amino acids. The germline CDR1 and CDR2 sequences are ENHRY and SYGVKD. Trimming removed 10 bases from V and 5 bases from J; junction bases left unmatched: 8. CDR3 coding DNA: TGTGCCAGCCACAACGGACTAGCGGGAGACGAGCAGTACTTC. Its protein product is CASHNGLAGDEQYF.

The genes are TRBV7-3 and TRBJ2-1; 9 bases line up with TRBD2. Germline V gene lookup returns CDR1 SGHTA and CDR2 FQGTGA. Trimming took 1 base from V and 5 from J; bases not matched to a gene: 3. This CDR3 is built from 15 residues. CDR3 in DNA: TGTGCCAGCAGCTTAAGCGCGGGAGGGAACAATGAGCAGTTCTTC. This translates into CASSLSAGGNNEQFF.

This clone has just a few counts. The chain recombines TRBV11-2 with TRBJ2-2, with D perhaps TRBD2 (6 bases). CDR3 length: 15 amino acids. Trimming stripped 3 bases from V and 5 bases from J, with 13 bases between. Germline V gives CDR1 SGHAT, CDR2 FQNNGV. DNA of the CDR3: TGTGCCAGCAGCTTGAGGGGCGCGGGGACCGGGGAGCTGTTTTTT. Translating it yields CASSLRGAGTGELFF.

This clone was seen just once. The chain couples TRBV24-1 to TRBJ2-5; D perhaps matches TRBD1 (6 bases). The CDR3 loop spans 15 amino acids. CDR1 KGHDR and CDR2 SFDVKD come from the germline V gene. The V and J ends lost 3 bases and 5 bases respectively, with 15 bases between them. The CDR3 sequence: CATSDITTGWETQYF. The CDR3 nucleotides read TGTGCCACCAGTGATATTACTACAGGGTGGGAGACCCAGTACTTC.

The chain is built from TRBV5-4 and TRBJ2-5; 7 bases line up with TRBD2. The germline gives CDR1 SGHNT, CDR2 YYREEE (reference sequence). The CDR3 totals 15 residues. The V and J ends lost 1 base and 5 bases, in that order; junction bases with no gene match: 8. CDR3 nucleotides: TGTGCCAGCAGCTTGTTCGGCGGGAGCCGGGAGACCCAGTACTTC. This codes for CASSLFGGSRETQYF.

The chain carries TRBV19 and TRBJ1-2; 8 bases fit TRBD1. The junction had 0 bases not matched to a gene; V was cut back by 2 bases and J by 4 bases. This CDR3 contains 13 residues. Germline values: CDR1 LNHDA, CDR2 SQIVND (reference sequence). The CDR3 DNA follows: TGTGCCAGTAGTATAACAGGGGGCTATGGCTACACCTTC. Residues: CASSITGGYGYTF.

The chain employs TRBV5-4 and TRBJ2-1; 10 nucleotides align to TRBD2. In germline, CDR1 is SGHNT, CDR2 YYREEE (reference sequence). The V segment lost 4 bases and the J segment 2 bases; nucleotides outside the gene matches: 6. CDR3 length equals 16 residues. CDR3 region: CASSRPTSGTYNEQFF. The CDR3 bases are TGTGCCAGCAGCCGTCCAACTAGCGGGACCTACAATGAGCAGTTCTTC.

The chain couples TRBV12-3 or TRBV12-4 to TRBJ2-3; D gene unclear. The CDR3 extends over 13 amino acids. The V end lost 6 bases, the J end lost 4 bases, and 11 bases lay between the germline ends. The CDR3 reads CASRRLISDTQYF. The CDR3 DNA reads as TGTGCCAGCAGACGACTCATCTCAGATACGCAGTATTTT.

V is TRBV2 and J is TRBJ2-3; 7 bases map to TRBD1. Germline assignment: CDR1 SNHLY and CDR2 FYNNEI. This CDR3 region has 17 residues. V lost 7 bases, J lost 2 bases, and 15 bases stayed unmatched. The chain's CDR3 is CASNLGQTNYYTDTQYF. DNA for the CDR3: TGTGCCAGCAACCTGGGACAGACAAACTACTACACAGATACGCAGTATTTT.

This chain connects TRBV19 to TRBJ2-7, with 10 bases identical to TRBD2. Germline CDR1 LNHDA, CDR2 SQIVND (reference sequence). V gave up 3 bases and J gave up 7 bases; unmatched junction bases: 9. CDR3 length: 15 residues. CDR3 in DNA: TGTGCCAGTAGTATTCAAACTAGCGGGATAGGGGAGCAGTACTTC. The encoded protein is CASSIQTSGIGEQYF.

The sample holds one count of this clone. J is TRBJ1-3 and V is TRBV5-4, with 9 bases that match TRBD1. The CDR3 contains 19 residues. The germline V gene encodes CDR1 SGHNT and CDR2 YYREEE (reference sequence). V was clipped by 0 bases and J by 2 bases; unmatched bases: 12. CDR3 region: CASSLGPGTGNLAGNTIYF. The CDR3 coding sequence is TGTGCCAGCAGCTTGGGTCCCGGGACAGGGAATCTCGCTGGAAACACCATATATTTT.

This chain's CDR3 is CASSVTGVMEKLFF. The DNA for the CDR3 is TGTGCCAGCAGCGTAACAGGGGTGATGGAAAAACTGTTTTTT. This chain links TRBV9 with TRBJ1-4; 7 bases match TRBD1. The V and J ends lost 1 base and 8 bases, in that order; junction bases with no gene match: 5. Germline lookup yields CDR1 SGDLS and CDR2 YYNGEE. This CDR3 is built from 14 residues. The full variable domain, in which reference TRBV9 and TRBJ1-4 provide the parts outside the CDR3, is DSGVTQTPKHLITATGQRVTLRCSPRSGDLSVYWYQQSLDQGLQFLIQYYNGEERAKGNILERFSAQQFPDLHSELNLSSLELGDSALYFCASSVTGVMEKLFFGSGTQLSVL.